The TCR beta chain described here comes from a study of identical twins. Germline V gives CDR1 DFQATT, CDR2 SNEGSKA (reference sequence). The CDR3 totals 16 residues. V was trimmed by 6 bases and J by 1 base, leaving 16 bases between them. Turning to this clonotype: Its matching antigen is unknown.

Unique molecular identifiers were present on the cDNA, and a universal primer site came from template switching. TCRdb re-derived calls from the 5' RACE reads in MiXCR, one entry per CDR3 protein. The table lists fewer than 250,000 distinct CDR3 sequences, around 8.1% of them singletons. Overall study findings and caveats: The conclusions drew on cross-sectional statistical analysis instead of tracking the same donors. One should note that invariant MAIT and iNKT cells could partly confound zero-insertion analyses.

The data were also submitted as part of a second study, on yellow fever vaccine responses in identical twins.

The source is a woman aged 18 to 35 in good health. This chain joins TRBV20-1 and TRBJ2-6; D gene ambiguous. The source material was memory (CD45RO+) T cells sorted from blood. CDR3 nucleotide sequence: TGCAGTGCCAATACACTCTTCGGATCTGGGGCCAACGTCCTGACTTTC. Amino acids: CSANTLFGSGANVLTF.